The clone carrying this T cell receptor beta chain was seen more than once but under ten times. These data belong to a study of sequential checkpoint blockade in melanoma. Turning to the study itself: First-line arms were nivolumab then ipilimumab, or the reverse, randomized 1:1. Each arm's sequence ended with maintenance nivolumab.

Treatment noted: randomized to nivolumab then ipilimumab (arm A) or the reverse (arm B). Sorted cells were live CD3+CD8+, lacking CD19 and CD56, from PBMCs. Sequencing used immunoSEQ multiplex PCR; TCRdb keeps in-frame clones, though not all of them. Of under 14,000 clones in the sample, roughly 52% were seen once. Here the sequenced sample was CD8+ T cells sorted from blood (inferred from file names), taken from a patient given nivolumab and ipilimumab in sequence. This clonotype originated in a human donor with melanoma.

The DNA of the CDR3 is TGTGCCAGCACCACGGGATCCCAAGAGACCCAGTACTTC. Translating gives CASTTGSQETQYF. The chain employs TRBV6-6 and TRBJ2-5, with D tentatively TRBD2 (5 bases). Germline V gene sequence: CDR1 MNHNY, CDR2 SVGAGI (reference sequence). The V gene lost 7 bases and the J gene lost 1 base, with 10 bases spanning the gap. This CDR3 spans 13 amino acids.